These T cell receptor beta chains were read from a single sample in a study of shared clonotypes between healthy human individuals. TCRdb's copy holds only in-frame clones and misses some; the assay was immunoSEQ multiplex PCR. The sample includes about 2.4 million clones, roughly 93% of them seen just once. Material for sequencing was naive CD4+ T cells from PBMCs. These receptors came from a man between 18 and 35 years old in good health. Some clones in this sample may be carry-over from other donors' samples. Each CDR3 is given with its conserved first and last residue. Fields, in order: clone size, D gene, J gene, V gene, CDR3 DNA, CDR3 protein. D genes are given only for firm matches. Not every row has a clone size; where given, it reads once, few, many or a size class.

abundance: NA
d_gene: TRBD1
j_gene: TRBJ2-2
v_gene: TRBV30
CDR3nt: TGTGCCTGGGGGGACAGGGCGAGGTCCGGGGAGCTGTTTTTT
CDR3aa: CAWGDRARSGELFF

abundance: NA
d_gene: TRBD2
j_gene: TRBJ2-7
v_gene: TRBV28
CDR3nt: TGTGCCAGCAGTTCGCCTAGCGGGAGTCCCTACGAGCAGTACTTC
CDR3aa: CASSSPSGSPYEQYF

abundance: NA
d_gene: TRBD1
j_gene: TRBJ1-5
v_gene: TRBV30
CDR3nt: TGTGCCTGGGCTGGACAGGGAAAACAGCCCCAGCATTTT
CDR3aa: CAWAGQGKQPQHF

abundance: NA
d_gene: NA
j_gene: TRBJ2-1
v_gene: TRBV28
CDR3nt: TGTGCCAGCAGAACACCTACCGGCCCACCCAATGAGCAGTTCTTC
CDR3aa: CASRTPTGPPNEQFF

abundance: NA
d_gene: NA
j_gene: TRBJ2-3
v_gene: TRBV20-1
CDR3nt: TGCAGTGCAAAACTAGGCGATACGCAGTATTTT
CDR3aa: CSAKLGDTQYF

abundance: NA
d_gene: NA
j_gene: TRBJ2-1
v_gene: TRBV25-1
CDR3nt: TGTGCCAGCAGTGAATATAGGGGATCGTACAATGAGCAGTTCTTC
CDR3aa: CASSEYRGSYNEQFF

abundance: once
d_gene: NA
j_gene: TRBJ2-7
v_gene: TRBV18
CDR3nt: TGTGCCAGCTCACCACCTGGCTACAACGAGCAGTACTTC
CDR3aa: CASSPPGYNEQYF

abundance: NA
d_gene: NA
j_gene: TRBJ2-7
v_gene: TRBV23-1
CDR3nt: TGCGCCCCCCGGAGGGATTGCTGCAGGAAGCAGTACTTC
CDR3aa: CAPRRDCCRKQYF

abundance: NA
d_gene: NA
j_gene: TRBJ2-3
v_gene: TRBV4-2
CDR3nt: TGTGCCAGCAGCCTCACGGACGGTCGCGGGGATACGCAGTATTTT
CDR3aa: CASSLTDGRGDTQYF

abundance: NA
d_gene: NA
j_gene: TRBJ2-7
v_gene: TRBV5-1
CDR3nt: TGCGCCAGCAGCTTGGTTCCAGATTCCTACGAGCAGTACTTC
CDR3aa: CASSLVPDSYEQYF

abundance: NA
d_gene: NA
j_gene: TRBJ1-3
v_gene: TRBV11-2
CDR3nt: TGTGCCAGCAGCTTAGGGGGCTATGGAAACACCATATATTTT
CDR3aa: CASSLGGYGNTIYF

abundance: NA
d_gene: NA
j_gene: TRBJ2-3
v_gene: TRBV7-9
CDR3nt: TGTGCCAGCAGCGAATGGACTACTAGCACAGATACGCAGTATTTT
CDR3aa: CASSEWTTSTDTQYF

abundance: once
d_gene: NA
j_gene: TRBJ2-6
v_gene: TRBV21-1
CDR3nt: TGTGCCAGCCCCGACAGGGAACCTTCTGGGGCCAACGTCCTGACTTTC
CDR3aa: CASPDREPSGANVLTF

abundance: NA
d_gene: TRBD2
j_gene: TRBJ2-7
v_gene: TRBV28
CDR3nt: TGTGCCAGCAGTACGCCGGGACTAGCGGGGAACTACGAGCAGTACTTC
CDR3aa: CASSTPGLAGNYEQYF

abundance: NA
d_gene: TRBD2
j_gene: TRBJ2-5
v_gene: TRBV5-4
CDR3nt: TGTGCCAGCGGAAATCTCCTAGCGGGAGGTGACAAGACCCAGTACTTC
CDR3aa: CASGNLLAGGDKTQYF

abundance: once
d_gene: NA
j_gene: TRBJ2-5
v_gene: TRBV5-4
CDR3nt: TGTGCCAGCAGCTGGAGGGGTCGGGAGACCCAGTACTTC
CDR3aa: CASSWRGRETQYF

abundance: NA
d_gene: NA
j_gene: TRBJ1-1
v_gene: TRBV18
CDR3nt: TGTGCCAGCTCACCACTTGGGCCCCCTCCCCTGGAGAACACTGAAGCTTTCTTT
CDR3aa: CASSPLGPPPLENTEAFF

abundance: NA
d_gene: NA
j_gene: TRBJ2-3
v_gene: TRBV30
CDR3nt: TGTGCCTGGGGACGATCAGATACGCAGTATTTT
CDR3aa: CAWGRSDTQYF

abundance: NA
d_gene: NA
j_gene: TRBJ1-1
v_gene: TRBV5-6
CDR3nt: TGTGCCAGCAGCTCCGTTTGGACAGCAGCTCCTGAAGCTTTCTTT
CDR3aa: CASSSVWTAAPEAFF

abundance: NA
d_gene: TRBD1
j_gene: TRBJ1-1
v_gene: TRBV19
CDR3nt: TGTGCCAGTAGTATCAACAGGGGGCTTTCCTTGAACACTGAAGCTTTCTTT
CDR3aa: CASSINRGLSLNTEAFF

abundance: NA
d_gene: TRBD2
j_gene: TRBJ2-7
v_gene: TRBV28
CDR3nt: TGTGCCAGCAGTGGGGGCGGGACTAGCGGCTACGAGCAGTACTTC
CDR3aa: CASSGGGTSGYEQYF

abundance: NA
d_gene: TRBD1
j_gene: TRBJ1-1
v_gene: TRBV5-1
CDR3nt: TGCGCCAGCAGCGCCGAGACAGGGGGCACTGAAGCTTTCTTT
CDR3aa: CASSAETGGTEAFF

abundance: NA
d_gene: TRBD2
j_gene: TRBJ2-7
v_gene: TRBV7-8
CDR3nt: TGTGCCAGCAGCTTAGGACTAGCGGGAGTGTACGAGCAGTACTTC
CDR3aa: CASSLGLAGVYEQYF

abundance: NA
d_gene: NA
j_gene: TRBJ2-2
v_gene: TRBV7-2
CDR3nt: TGTGCCAGCAGCTTATTGGGGGTCTCGGGCACCGGGGAGCTGTTTTTT
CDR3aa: CASSLLGVSGTGELFF

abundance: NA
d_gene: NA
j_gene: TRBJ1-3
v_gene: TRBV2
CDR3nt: TGTGCCAGCAGTGAAGCTCCTGGTCACTCTGGAAACACCATATATTTT
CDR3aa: CASSEAPGHSGNTIYF

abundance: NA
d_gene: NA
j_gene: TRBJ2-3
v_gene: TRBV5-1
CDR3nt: TGCGCCAGCAGCCTAGGGGGTGCGGGAAGCACAGATACGCAGTATTTT
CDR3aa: CASSLGGAGSTDTQYF

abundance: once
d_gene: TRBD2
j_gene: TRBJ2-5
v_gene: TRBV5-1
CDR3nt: TGCGCCAGCAGCCAAATAGCGGGACAAGAGACCCAGTACTTC
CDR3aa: CASSQIAGQETQYF

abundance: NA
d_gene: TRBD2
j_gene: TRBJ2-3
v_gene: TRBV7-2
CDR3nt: TGTGCCAGCAGCCAAGGGACTAGCGGAGCAACTAGCACAGATACGCAGTATTTT
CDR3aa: CASSQGTSGATSTDTQYF

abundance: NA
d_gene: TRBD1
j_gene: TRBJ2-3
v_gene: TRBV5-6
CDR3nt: TGTGCCAGCAGTTCTGACAGGGGGATCTCAGATACGCAGTATTTT
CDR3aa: CASSSDRGISDTQYF

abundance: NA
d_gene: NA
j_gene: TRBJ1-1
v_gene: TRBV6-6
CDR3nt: TGTGCCAGCAGTCCAGGGGCGAACACTGAAGCTTTCTTT
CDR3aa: CASSPGANTEAFF

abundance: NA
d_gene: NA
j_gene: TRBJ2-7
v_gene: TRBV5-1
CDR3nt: TGCGCCAGCAGACCACGGCCAGCGGTGGGCCAAAGCGAGCAGTACTTC
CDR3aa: CASRPRPAVGQSEQYF

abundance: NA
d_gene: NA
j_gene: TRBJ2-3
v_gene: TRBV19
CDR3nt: TGTGCCAGTAGTATACAGGGGGGGGTGAATACGCAGTATTTT
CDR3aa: CASSIQGGVNTQYF

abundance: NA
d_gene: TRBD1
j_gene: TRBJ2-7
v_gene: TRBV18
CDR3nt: TGTGCCAGCTCACTGGGACAGGGAGGAATCTACGAGCAGTACTTC
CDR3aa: CASSLGQGGIYEQYF

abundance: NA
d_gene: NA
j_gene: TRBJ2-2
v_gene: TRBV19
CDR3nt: TGTGCCAGTAGTATATCCCCCGCCCTAACAGGCGGGGAGCTGTTTTTT
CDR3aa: CASSISPALTGGELFF

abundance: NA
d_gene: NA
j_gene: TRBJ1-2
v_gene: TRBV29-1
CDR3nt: TGCAGCGACGGGACCCATTATGGCTACACCTTC
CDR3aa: CSDGTHYGYTF

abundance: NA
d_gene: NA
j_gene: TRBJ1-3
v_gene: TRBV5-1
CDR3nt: TGCGCCAGCAGGGCCGGGGTTACTGGAAACACCATATATTTT
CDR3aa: CASRAGVTGNTIYF

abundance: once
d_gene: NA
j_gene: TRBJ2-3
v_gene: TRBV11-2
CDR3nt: TGTGCCAGCAGCTTAGGACCTAGTGGCTCTGGCACAGATACGCAGTATTTT
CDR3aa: CASSLGPSGSGTDTQYF

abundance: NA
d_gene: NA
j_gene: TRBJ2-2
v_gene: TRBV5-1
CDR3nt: TGCGCCAGCAGGGAGGGGGCGGTCACCGGGGAGCTGTTTTTT
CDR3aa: CASREGAVTGELFF

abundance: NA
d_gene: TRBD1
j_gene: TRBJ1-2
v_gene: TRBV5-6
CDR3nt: TGTGCCAGCAACACCGGGACAGGGCATGGCTACACCTTC
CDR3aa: CASNTGTGHGYTF

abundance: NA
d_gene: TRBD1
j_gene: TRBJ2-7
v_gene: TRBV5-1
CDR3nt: TGCGCCAGCAGCTTGGCGGGACAGGGTTACGAGCAGTACTTC
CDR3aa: CASSLAGQGYEQYF

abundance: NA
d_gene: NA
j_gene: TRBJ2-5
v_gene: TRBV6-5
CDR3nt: TGTGCCAGCAGTCACAGGAGGGAGACCCAGTACTTC
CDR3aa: CASSHRRETQYF

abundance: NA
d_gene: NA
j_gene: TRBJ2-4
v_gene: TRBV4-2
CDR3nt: TGTGCCAGCAGCCAAGACAGAGAGAGGGCCAAAAACATTCAGTACTTC
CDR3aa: CASSQDRERAKNIQYF

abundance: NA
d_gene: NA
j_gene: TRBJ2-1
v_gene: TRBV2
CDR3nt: TGTGCCAGCAGTGTCGAGGGGGGAAAATCCTACAATGAGCAGTTCTTC
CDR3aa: CASSVEGGKSYNEQFF

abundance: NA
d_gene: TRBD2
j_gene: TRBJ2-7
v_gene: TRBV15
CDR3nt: TGTGCCACCAGCAGAGCGCCTAGCGGCACCTACGAGCAGTACTTC
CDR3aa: CATSRAPSGTYEQYF

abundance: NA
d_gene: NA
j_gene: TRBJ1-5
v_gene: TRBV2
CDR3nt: TGTGCCAGCGGGGCGGGGCCCTGGCCCCAGCATTTT
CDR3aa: CASGAGPWPQHF